Following are 8 T cell receptor beta chains from one sample sequenced in a study of blood T cells in healthy people across ages. The authors ran a second PCR of about 7 to 11 cycles using a sample-barcoded 5' primer and a J-beta primer mix. TCRdb analysed the 5' RACE reads with MiXCR anew, one entry per CDR3 protein. The repertoire holds approximately 1.5 million distinct CDR3 sequences, with 30% to 40% as singletons. Material for sequencing was blood. The receptors stem from a woman aged 25 to 39 in good health.

The V and J genes are TRBV20-1 and TRBJ2-3, with 10 positions matching TRBD1. J lost 6 bases, V lost 3 bases, and 6 bases had no gene match. CDR1 DFQATT and CDR2 SNEGSKA come from the germline V gene (reference sequence). CDR3 length equals 14 residues. This CDR3 reads CSASGTGVPDTQYF. The DNA for the CDR3 is TGCAGTGCTAGCGGGACAGGGGTCCCCGATACGCAGTATTTT.

The V and J genes are TRBV10-3 and TRBJ2-7; no definite D call. CDR3 length equals 15 residues. Trimming took off 2 bases at V and 0 bases at J, with 11 bases between the two ends. Germline V lookup: CDR1 ENHRY, CDR2 SYGVKD. The CDR3 spells CAISEGQRNSYEQYF. The DNA for the CDR3 is TGTGCCATCAGTGAGGGGCAGAGAAACTCCTACGAGCAGTACTTC.

This clonotype has only a few counts. J is TRBJ2-7 and V is TRBV12-3 or TRBV12-4; D not resolved. CDR3 length: 13 residues. Between the trimmed V and J ends, which lost 8 bases and 7 bases, there was a span of 18 bases. The CDR3 here is CASSLLDSGEQYF. The CDR3 DNA reads TGTGCCAGCTCATTGCTGGATTCTGGAGAGCAGTACTTC.

This chain uses TRBV18 with TRBJ2-5; 7 nucleotides align to TRBD2. With 1 base clipped from V and 4 bases from J, the junction kept 3 bases outside the gene matches. The length of the CDR3 is 14 residues. CDR1 KGHSH and CDR2 LQKENI come from the germline V gene. The CDR3, as DNA: TGTGCCAGCTCACCACGAAGCGGGGCAGAGACCCAGTACTTC. Its translation: CASSPRSGAETQYF.

The rearrangement links TRBV20-1 to TRBJ1-2; D call uncertain. V was clipped by 5 bases and J by 4 bases, with 8 bases between them. The CDR3 totals 11 residues. Germline V gene lookup returns CDR1 DFQATT and CDR2 SNEGSKA (reference sequence). CDR3 amino acids: CSAVEIYGYTF. DNA for the CDR3: TGCAGTGCTGTTGAGATCTATGGCTACACCTTC.

This chain joins TRBV13 and TRBJ2-7, with 10 bases lining up with TRBD2. The CDR3 has 15 amino acids. Germline CDR1 reads PRHDT; CDR2 reads FYEKMQ (reference sequence). J was trimmed by 5 bases and V by 2 bases; bases with no gene match: 6. The CDR3 loop reads CASSLFSGRIHEQYF. CDR3 nucleotides: TGTGCCAGCAGCTTATTTAGCGGGAGGATCCACGAGCAGTACTTC.

This clonotype was seen a handful of times. This chain connects TRBV7-2 to TRBJ2-2, with a tentative D call TRBD2 (6 bases). Looked up from germline, CDR1 is SGHTA and CDR2 is FQGNSA. CDR3 length: 15 amino acids. V lost 1 base and J lost 2, with 8 bases in between. The CDR3: CASSLGDFNTGELFF. The CDR3 DNA reads as TGTGCCAGCAGCTTAGGGGACTTTAACACCGGGGAGCTGTTTTTT.

V gene TRBV7-6 combines with J gene TRBJ2-4; D possibly matches TRBD1 or TRBD2 (5 bases each). Deletions cut 1 base from V and 8 bases from J, with 12 bases between. From germline, CDR1 is SGHVS and CDR2 FNYEAQ. This CDR3 region has 14 residues. CDR3 nucleotides: TGTGCCAGCAGCTTAGAACAGGAGGCTGACATTCAGTACTTC. Translated: CASSLEQEADIQYF.